This passage covers 26 T cell receptor beta chains from one sample sequenced in a study of T cell responses to AZD1222 COVID-19 vaccine. The data were produced by immunoSEQ multiplex PCR, yet TCRdb's version contains in-frame clones alone and is incomplete. Here the sample spans around 99,000 clones, 70% to 90% being singletons. Material: peripheral blood, obtained on day 0 of AZD1222 vaccination. The source is an adult in good health.

The rearrangement joins TRBV24-1 to TRBJ1-3, with 8 bases fitting TRBD1. This CDR3 is 15 amino acids long. Trimming took 9 bases from V and 11 from J; bases not matched to a gene: 17. Germline CDR1 reads KGHDR; CDR2 reads SFDVKD. Written as DNA, the CDR3 is TGTGCCACCCAATACGGGGACAGGCTTTCTGAGGCCATATATTTT. Encoded protein: CATQYGDRLSEAIYF.

This clone turned up a few times. The rearrangement uses TRBV6-5 and TRBJ2-1, with D hard to call. CDR3 length equals 13 residues. Trimming removed 6 bases from V and 4 bases from J, with 10 bases in between. CDR1 and CDR2 from the germline V gene are MNHEY and SVGAGI. The CDR3 reads CASRTTIYNEQFF. The CDR3 bases are TGTGCCAGCAGAACTACAATATACAATGAGCAGTTCTTC.

This clone was found a few times. This chain joins TRBV28 and TRBJ2-2; 11 nucleotides agree with TRBD1. The CDR3 runs to 16 residues. Germline loops: CDR1 MDHEN, CDR2 SYDVKM. J lost 4 bases, V lost 4 bases, and 5 bases had no gene match. In DNA form, the CDR3 reads TGTGCCAGCAGTTGGGGACAGGGGGTTAGCACCGGGGAGCTGTTTTTT. Translating it yields CASSWGQGVSTGELFF.

The rearrangement links TRBV7-2 to TRBJ2-1; 12 bases align to TRBD1. V shed 5 bases and J 7 bases; nucleotides not matched to a gene: 9. Looked up from germline, CDR1 is SGHTA and CDR2 is FQGNSA. The CDR3 runs to 16 residues. The CDR3 bases are TGTGCCAGCAGCCACACCCGGGACAGGGGGCGAAATGAGCAGTTCTTC. Protein sequence: CASSHTRDRGRNEQFF.

The chain couples TRBV18 to TRBJ2-1, with 8 bases identical to TRBD1. Germline assignment: CDR1 KGHSH and CDR2 LQKENI. CDR3 length equals 14 residues. Trimming took 4 bases from V and 6 from J; bases not matched to a gene: 5. The CDR3 here is CASSLQGVGNEQFF. DNA for the CDR3: TGTGCCAGCTCACTACAGGGGGTAGGCAATGAGCAGTTCTTC.

This clone has just one count. The chain employs TRBV28 and TRBJ1-5; maybe TRBD1 (5 bases). This CDR3 contains 15 residues. Germline V gene data show CDR1 as MDHEN and CDR2 as SYDVKM. The V end was cut by 4 bases, the J end by 1 base, with 11 bases between. The CDR3 DNA follows: TGTGCCAGCAGTTGGGGGTTTGCGAGCAATCAGCCCCAGCATTTT. It is translated as CASSWGFASNQPQHF.

The V gene is TRBV6-5, the J gene TRBJ1-1; D unresolved. This CDR3 has 13 amino acids. Trimming removed 7 bases at V and 0 bases at J, with 9 bases between. Germline CDR1 MNHEY, CDR2 SVGAGI. The CDR3 DNA reads TGTGCCAGCAATGGACGGATGAACACTGAAGCTTTCTTT. This sequence encodes CASNGRMNTEAFF.

The chain has TRBV3-1 (or the pseudogene TRBV3-2) and TRBJ2-7; possibly TRBD1 for D (5 bases). Trimming pared 1 base from V and 4 bases from J, leaving 8 bases between. Germline values: CDR1 LGHDT, CDR2 YNNKEL (reference sequence). This CDR3 has 13 amino acids. CDR3 sequence reads: CASSQGGVYEQYF. In DNA, the CDR3 is TGTGCCAGCAGCCAAGGGGGCGTTTACGAGCAGTACTTC.

This clone was recorded a few times. The chain uses TRBV3-1 (or the pseudogene TRBV3-2) and TRBJ2-1, with 10 nucleotides matching TRBD2. The germline V gene has CDR1 LGHDT and CDR2 YNNKEL (reference sequence). Trimming cost V 3 bases and J 8 bases; bases outside gene matches: 10. The CDR3 spans 16 residues. For the CDR3, the DNA is TGTGCCAGCAGCCACCTAGCGGGAGAGCGTTCGGATGAGCAGTTCTTC. It codes for CASSHLAGERSDEQFF.

The rearrangement uses TRBV12-5 and TRBJ2-1; 7 bases are shared with TRBD2. In germline, CDR1 is LGHNT, CDR2 FRNRAP. CDR3 length: 17 residues. The trim removed 6 bases at V and 7 bases at J, leaving 18 bases unmatched. The CDR3 region has the DNA TGTGCTAGTGGCCTTTTAAGAGTATCTGGAGCGGGAAATGAGCAGTTCTTC. Translated: CASGLLRVSGAGNEQFF.

The chain carries TRBV5-1 and TRBJ2-1; 8 bases map to TRBD1. The CDR3 has 15 residues. Germline lookup yields CDR1 SGHRS and CDR2 YFSETQ. Trimming cost V 2 bases and J 9 bases; bases outside gene matches: 10. This CDR3 is CASSLGRTGPGEQFF. Written as DNA, the CDR3 is TGCGCCAGCAGCTTAGGCCGGACAGGGCCGGGTGAGCAGTTCTTC.

This clone was found once. The rearrangement joins TRBV9 to TRBJ1-6; D possibly corresponds to TRBD1 (6 bases). Per the germline V gene, CDR1 is SGDLS and CDR2 is YYNGEE. This CDR3 has 18 residues. Trimming pared 3 bases from V and 0 bases from J, leaving 16 bases between. In DNA, the CDR3 is TGTGCCAGCAGCGGGCGGGGGGGCAACAGCTCCTATAATTCACCCCTCCACTTT. The encoded protein is CASSGRGGNSSYNSPLHF. Supplemented by reference TRBV9 and TRBJ1-6, the full variable domain reads DSGVTQTPKHLITATGQRVTLRCSPRSGDLSVYWYQQSLDQGLQFLIQYYNGEERAKGNILERFSAQQFPDLHSELNLSSLELGDSALYFCASSGRGGNSSYNSPLHFGNGTRLTVT.

Concerning this clone: This same CDR3 is encoded by further DNA sequences in the sample. The gene calls are TRBV28 and TRBJ1-2; 7 positions agree with TRBD1. V trimming: 2 bases; J trimming: 2 bases; junction bases outside the gene matches: 2. The germline gives CDR1 MDHEN, CDR2 SYDVKM. The CDR3 contains 14 residues. CDR3 loop: CASSLPTGNYGYTF. The CDR3 DNA is TGTGCCAGCAGTTTACCGACAGGGAACTATGGCTACACCTTC.

DNA for the CDR3: TGCAGCGTTGAAAGGCAGACTAATGAAAAACTGTTTTTT. This sequence encodes CSVERQTNEKLFF. This chain connects TRBV29-1 to TRBJ1-4; D uncertain. In germline, CDR1 is SQVTM, CDR2 ANQGSEA. The ends were cut back, 2 bases at V and 2 bases at J, with 6 bases in the middle. This CDR3 contains 13 residues.

The chain couples TRBV9 to TRBJ2-3, with 7 bases lining up with TRBD2. The CDR3 consists of 15 residues. Per germline, CDR1 SGDLS and CDR2 YYNGEE. J lost 0 bases, V lost 3 bases, and 4 bases had no gene match. The CDR3 nucleotides are TGTGCCAGCAGCGGTAGCGGGCTCAGCACAGATACGCAGTATTTT. It is translated as CASSGSGLSTDTQYF.

This chain uses TRBV9 with TRBJ2-3; no definite D call. Trimming took 6 bases from V and 3 from J, leaving 11 bases between them. The CDR3 spans 13 residues. The germline V gene encodes CDR1 SGDLS and CDR2 YYNGEE. CDR3 DNA sequence: TGTGCCAGCATCCACAGTGATACAGATACGCAGTATTTT. Its protein product is CASIHSDTDTQYF.

The sample holds one count of this clone. The chain links TRBV28 to TRBJ1-2; TRBD1 matches 7 bases. The J segment lost 8 bases and the V segment lost 7 bases, leaving 13 bases of the junction unmatched. CDR3 length: 14 amino acids. In germline, CDR1 is MDHEN, CDR2 SYDVKM. The DNA of the CDR3 is TGTGCCAGCACCTGGACAGGTGACGGGAGCGGCTACACCTTC. This sequence encodes CASTWTGDGSGYTF.

The DNA of the CDR3 is TGTGCCAGCAGTCCTGAGGGAAAGAGGGACACCGGGGAGCTGTTTTTT. It specifies CASSPEGKRDTGELFF. This chain links TRBV5-4 with TRBJ2-2; D might be TRBD2 (5 bases). V gave up 5 bases and J gave up 3 bases, with 17 bases separating them. The length of the CDR3 is 16 residues. CDR1 is SGHNT, CDR2 YYREEE, per germline (reference sequence).

The chain combines TRBV9 with TRBJ2-1, with 9 positions matching TRBD1. Germline values: CDR1 SGDLS, CDR2 YYNGEE. The CDR3 runs to 18 residues. With 0 bases clipped from V and 0 bases from J, the junction kept 7 bases outside the gene matches. For the CDR3, the DNA is TGTGCCAGCAGCGTAGCCGGGACAGGGATTAGCTCCTACAATGAGCAGTTCTTC. It translates to CASSVAGTGISSYNEQFF.

The chain couples TRBV28 to TRBJ1-1; D ambiguous. V was trimmed by 3 bases and J by 0 bases, leaving 11 bases between them. The CDR3 has 15 amino acids. Germline V lookup: CDR1 MDHEN, CDR2 SYDVKM. CDR3 in amino acids: CASSLYSSMNTEAFF. DNA for the CDR3: TGTGCCAGCAGTTTGTATTCTAGTATGAACACTGAAGCTTTCTTT. Together with reference TRBV28 and TRBJ1-1, the CDR3 gives the full variable domain: DVKVTQSSRYLVKRTGEKVFLECVQDMDHENMFWYRQDPGLGLRLIYFSYDVKMKEKGDIPEGYSVSREKKERFSLILESASTNQTSMYLCASSLYSSMNTEAFFGQGTRLTVV.

The rearrangement joins TRBV4-1 to TRBJ1-1, with D possibly matching TRBD1 (5 bases). CDR1 MGHRA and CDR2 YSYEKL come from the germline V gene. There are 14 residues in the CDR3. Trimming stripped 6 bases from V and 2 bases from J, with 13 bases between. CDR3 DNA: TGCGCCAGCAGGGAGATGGGGGAAAACACTGAAGCTTTCTTT. This codes for CASREMGENTEAFF.

This clone was recorded only once. The chain joins TRBV28 to TRBJ1-2; no clear D gene. CDR1 and CDR2 (germline): MDHEN, SYDVKM. V was pared by 3 bases and J by 5 bases, with 22 bases between. This CDR3 region has 17 residues. CDR3 in amino acids: CASSLSPVADATYGYTF. The DNA for the CDR3 is TGTGCCAGCAGTTTGAGCCCAGTGGCCGACGCCACTTATGGCTACACCTTC.

The chain couples TRBV3-1 (or the pseudogene TRBV3-2) to TRBJ1-2; D is unclear. This CDR3 is built from 11 residues. The V gene lost 5 bases and the J gene lost 8 bases, with 9 bases spanning the gap. Germline V gene sequence: CDR1 LGHDT, CDR2 YNNKEL (reference sequence). CDR3 in DNA: TGTGCCAGCAGCGTAGGGTTCGGCTACACCTTC. This gives the protein CASSVGFGYTF.

CDR3: CASSMAASSYNEQFF. DNA for the CDR3: TGTGCCAGTAGTATGGCGGCGAGCTCCTACAATGAGCAGTTCTTC. V and J are TRBV19 and TRBJ2-1; D ambiguous. The germline V gene encodes CDR1 LNHDA and CDR2 SQIVND (reference sequence). The CDR3 is made up of 15 amino acids. V lost 3 bases to trimming and J lost 0 bases, with 9 bases between them.

This clone is a singleton in its sample. CDR3 amino acids: CASSIEARATYSNQPQHF. CDR3 coding DNA: TGTGCCAGTAGTATAGAGGCCAGGGCTACTTATAGCAATCAGCCCCAGCATTTT. The chain employs TRBV19 and TRBJ1-5, with D possibly being TRBD1 (5 bases). With 0 bases removed from V and 0 bases from J, the gap between germline ends came to 15 bases. The CDR3 totals 18 residues. The V gene's germline CDR1 is LNHDA and CDR2 SQIVND (reference sequence).

The table lists this clone with a count of one. The chain employs TRBV29-1 and TRBJ2-1; the match to TRBD2 covers 10 bases. V lost 5 bases, J lost 0 bases, and 10 bases stayed unmatched. The CDR3 runs 17 residues. Germline loops: CDR1 SQVTM, CDR2 ANQGSEA. The CDR3, as DNA: TGCAGCGTTAAGATCGCCGGACTAGCGGTCTCCTACAATGAGCAGTTCTTC. It translates to CSVKIAGLAVSYNEQFF.